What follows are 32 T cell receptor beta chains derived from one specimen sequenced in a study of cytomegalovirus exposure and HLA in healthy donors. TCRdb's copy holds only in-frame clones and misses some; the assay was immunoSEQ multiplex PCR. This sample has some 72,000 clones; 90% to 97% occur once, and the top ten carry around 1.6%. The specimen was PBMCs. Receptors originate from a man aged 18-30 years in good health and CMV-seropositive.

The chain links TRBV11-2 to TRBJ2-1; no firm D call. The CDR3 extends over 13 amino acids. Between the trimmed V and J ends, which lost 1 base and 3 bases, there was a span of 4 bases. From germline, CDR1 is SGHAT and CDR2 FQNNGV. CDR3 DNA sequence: TGTGCCAGCAGCTTAGCTCTCTACAATGAGCAGTTCTTC. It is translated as CASSLALYNEQFF. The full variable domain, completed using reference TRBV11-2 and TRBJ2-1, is EAGVAQSPRYKIIEKRQSVAFWCNPISGHATLYWYQQILGQGPKLLIQFQNNGVVDDSQLPKDRFSAERLKGVDSTLKIQPAKLEDSAVYLCASSLALYNEQFFGPGTRLTVL.

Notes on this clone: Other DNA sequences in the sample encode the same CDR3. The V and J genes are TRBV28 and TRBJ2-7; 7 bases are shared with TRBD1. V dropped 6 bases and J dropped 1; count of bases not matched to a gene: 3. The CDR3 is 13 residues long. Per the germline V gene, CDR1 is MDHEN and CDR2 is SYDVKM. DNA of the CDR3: TGTGCCAGCAGACCGGGACAGTCCTACGAGCAGTACTTC. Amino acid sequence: CASRPGQSYEQYF.

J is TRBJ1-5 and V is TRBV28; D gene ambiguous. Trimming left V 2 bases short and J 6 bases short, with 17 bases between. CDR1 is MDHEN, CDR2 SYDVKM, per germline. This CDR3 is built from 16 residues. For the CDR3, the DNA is TGTGCCAGCAGTTTACCCACGGAGGAGTTGGGTCAGCCCCAGCATTTT. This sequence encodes CASSLPTEELGQPQHF.

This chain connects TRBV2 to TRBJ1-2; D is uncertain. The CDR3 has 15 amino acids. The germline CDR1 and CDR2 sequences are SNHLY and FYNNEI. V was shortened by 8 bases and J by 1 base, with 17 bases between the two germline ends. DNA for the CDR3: TGTGCCAGCTTTGGTCAGGCGACGATTAACTATGGCTACACCTTC. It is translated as CASFGQATINYGYTF.

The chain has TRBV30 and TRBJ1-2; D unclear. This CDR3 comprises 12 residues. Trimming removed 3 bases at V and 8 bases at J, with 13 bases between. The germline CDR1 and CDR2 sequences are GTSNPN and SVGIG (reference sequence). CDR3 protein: CAWRLGGGGYTF. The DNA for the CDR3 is TGTGCCTGGAGATTGGGCGGAGGAGGCTACACCTTC.

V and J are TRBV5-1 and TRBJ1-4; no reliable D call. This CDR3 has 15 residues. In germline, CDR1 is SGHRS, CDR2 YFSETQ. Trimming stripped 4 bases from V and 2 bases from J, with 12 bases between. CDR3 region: CASSPRDGTNEKLFF. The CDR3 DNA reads TGCGCCAGCAGCCCCCGGGATGGGACTAATGAAAAACTGTTTTTT.

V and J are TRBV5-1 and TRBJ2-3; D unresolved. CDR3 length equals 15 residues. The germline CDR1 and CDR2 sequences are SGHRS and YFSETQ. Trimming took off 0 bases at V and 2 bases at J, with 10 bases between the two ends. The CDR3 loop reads CASSLGPGNTDTQYF. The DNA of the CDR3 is TGCGCCAGCAGCTTGGGGCCAGGTAACACAGATACGCAGTATTTT.

The DNA for the CDR3 is TGTGCCAGCAGCTCCGGAAGACTAGCGGGAGGGCCTGGGGGTGAGCAGTTCTTC. This translates into CASSSGRLAGGPGGEQFF. The chain combines TRBV7-8 with TRBJ2-1; 14 nucleotides align to TRBD2. CDR1 is SGHVS and CDR2 is FQNEAQ in the germline V gene. Losses at the gene ends were 4 bases for V and 9 bases for J; bases not matched to a gene: 14. The CDR3 has 18 amino acids.

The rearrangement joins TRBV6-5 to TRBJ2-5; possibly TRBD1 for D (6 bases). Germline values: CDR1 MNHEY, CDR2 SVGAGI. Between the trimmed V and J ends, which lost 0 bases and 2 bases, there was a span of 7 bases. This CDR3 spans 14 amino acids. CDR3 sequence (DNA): TGTGCCAGCAGTTACTCGGACAGTCAAGAGACCCAGTACTTC. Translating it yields CASSYSDSQETQYF.

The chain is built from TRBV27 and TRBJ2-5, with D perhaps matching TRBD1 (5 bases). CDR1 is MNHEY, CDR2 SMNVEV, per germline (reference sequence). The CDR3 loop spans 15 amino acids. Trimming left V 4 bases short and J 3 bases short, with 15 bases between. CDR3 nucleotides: TGTGCCAGCAGTTATCGGACATCCCCCGAAGAGACCCAGTACTTC. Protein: CASSYRTSPEETQYF.

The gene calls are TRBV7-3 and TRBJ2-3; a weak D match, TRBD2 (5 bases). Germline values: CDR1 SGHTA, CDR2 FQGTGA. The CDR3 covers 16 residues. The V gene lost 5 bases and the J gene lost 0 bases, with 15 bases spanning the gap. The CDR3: CASSEGTASSTDTQYF. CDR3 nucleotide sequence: TGTGCCAGCAGCGAGGGAACAGCCTCTAGCACAGATACGCAGTATTTT.

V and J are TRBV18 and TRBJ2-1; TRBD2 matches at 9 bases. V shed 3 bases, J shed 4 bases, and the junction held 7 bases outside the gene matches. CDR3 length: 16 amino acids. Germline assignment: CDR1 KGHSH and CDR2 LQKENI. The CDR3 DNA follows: TGTGCCAGCTCACCCTACCCGGCGGGAGGGTACAATGAGCAGTTCTTC. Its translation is CASSPYPAGGYNEQFF.

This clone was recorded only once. This CDR3 reads CAISDGRGHEQYF. The CDR3 nucleotides are TGTGCCATCAGTGACGGCAGGGGCCACGAGCAGTACTTC. This chain joins TRBV10-3 and TRBJ2-7, with TRBD1 as a possible D gene (6 bases). V was pared by 3 bases and J by 5 bases, with 11 bases between. The germline V gene encodes CDR1 ENHRY and CDR2 SYGVKD. CDR3 size: 13 residues.

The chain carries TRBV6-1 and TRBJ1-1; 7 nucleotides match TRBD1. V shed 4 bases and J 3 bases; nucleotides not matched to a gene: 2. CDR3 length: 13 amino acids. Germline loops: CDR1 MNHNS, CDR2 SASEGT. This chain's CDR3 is CASSGQGYTEAFF. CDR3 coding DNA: TGTGCCAGCAGTGGACAGGGCTACACTGAAGCTTTCTTT.

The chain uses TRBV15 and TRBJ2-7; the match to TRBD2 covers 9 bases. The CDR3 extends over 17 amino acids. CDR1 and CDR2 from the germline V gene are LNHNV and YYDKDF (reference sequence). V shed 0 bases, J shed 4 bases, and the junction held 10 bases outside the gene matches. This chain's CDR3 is CATSRDLWLAGGYEQYF. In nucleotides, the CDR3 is TGTGCCACCAGCAGAGATCTCTGGCTGGCGGGAGGGTACGAGCAGTACTTC.

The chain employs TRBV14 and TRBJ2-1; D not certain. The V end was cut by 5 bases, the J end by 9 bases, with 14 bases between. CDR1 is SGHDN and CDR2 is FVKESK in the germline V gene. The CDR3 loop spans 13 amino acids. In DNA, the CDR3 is TGTGCCAGCAGCTATGCCGGCTCGGGTGAGCAGTTCTTC. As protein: CASSYAGSGEQFF.

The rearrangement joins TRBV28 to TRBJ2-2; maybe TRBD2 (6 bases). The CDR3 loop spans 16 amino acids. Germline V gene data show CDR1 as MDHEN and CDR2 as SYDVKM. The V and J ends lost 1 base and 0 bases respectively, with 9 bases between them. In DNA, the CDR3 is TGTGCCAGCAGTTTATTCGGGGGAACGAACACCGGGGAGCTGTTTTTT. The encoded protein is CASSLFGGTNTGELFF.

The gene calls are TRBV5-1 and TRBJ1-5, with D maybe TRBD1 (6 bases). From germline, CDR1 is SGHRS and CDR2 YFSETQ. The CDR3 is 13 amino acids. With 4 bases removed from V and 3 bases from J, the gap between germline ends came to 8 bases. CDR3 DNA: TGCGCCAGCAGCGTGGGGGCCAATCAGCCCCAGCATTTT. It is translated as CASSVGANQPQHF.

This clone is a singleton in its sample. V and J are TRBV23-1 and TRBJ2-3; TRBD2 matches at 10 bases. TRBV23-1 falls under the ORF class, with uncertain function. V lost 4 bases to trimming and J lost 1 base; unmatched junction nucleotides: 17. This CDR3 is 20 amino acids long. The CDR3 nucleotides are TGCGCCAGCAGTCCCAAATGTCTAAGCGGGAGGGCCTCAGGCACAGATACGCAGTATTTT. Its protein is CASSPKCLSGRASGTDTQYF.

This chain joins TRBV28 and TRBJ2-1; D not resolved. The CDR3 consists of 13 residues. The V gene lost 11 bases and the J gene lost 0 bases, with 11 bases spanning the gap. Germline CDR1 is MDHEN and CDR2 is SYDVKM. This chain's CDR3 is CAVVASSYNEQFF. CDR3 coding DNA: TGTGCCGTCGTGGCTAGCTCCTACAATGAGCAGTTCTTC.

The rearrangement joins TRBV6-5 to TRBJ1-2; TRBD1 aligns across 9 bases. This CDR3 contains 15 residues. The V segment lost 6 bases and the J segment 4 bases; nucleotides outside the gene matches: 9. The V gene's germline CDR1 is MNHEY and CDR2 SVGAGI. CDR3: CASSRHPDRGYGYTF. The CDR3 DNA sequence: TGTGCCAGCAGCCGCCACCCGGACAGGGGCTATGGCTACACCTTC.

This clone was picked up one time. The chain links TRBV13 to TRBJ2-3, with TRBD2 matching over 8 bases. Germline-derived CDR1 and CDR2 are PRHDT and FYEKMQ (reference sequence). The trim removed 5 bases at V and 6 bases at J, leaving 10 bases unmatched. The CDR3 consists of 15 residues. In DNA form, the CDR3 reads TGTGCCAGCAGCACCCGGGGGGGCAGCGAGGATACGCAGTATTTT. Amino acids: CASSTRGGSEDTQYF.

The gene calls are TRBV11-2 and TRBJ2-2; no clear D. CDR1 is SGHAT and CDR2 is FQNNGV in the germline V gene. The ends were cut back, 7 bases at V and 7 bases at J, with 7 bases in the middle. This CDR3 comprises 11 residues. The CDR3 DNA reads TGTGCCAGCACCCCCAGCGGGGAGCTGTTTTTT. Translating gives CASTPSGELFF.

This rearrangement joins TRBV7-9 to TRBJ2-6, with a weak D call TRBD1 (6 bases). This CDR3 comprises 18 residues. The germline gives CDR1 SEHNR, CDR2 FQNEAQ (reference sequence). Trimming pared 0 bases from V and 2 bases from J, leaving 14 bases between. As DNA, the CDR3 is TGTGCCAGCAGCTTAGCTTGGGGGCATAGAACTGGGGCCAACGTCCTGACTTTC. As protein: CASSLAWGHRTGANVLTF.

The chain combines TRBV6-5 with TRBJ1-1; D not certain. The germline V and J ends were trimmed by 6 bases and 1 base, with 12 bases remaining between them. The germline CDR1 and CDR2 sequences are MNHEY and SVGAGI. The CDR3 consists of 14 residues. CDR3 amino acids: CASRPPTPNTEAFF. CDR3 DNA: TGTGCCAGCAGGCCACCGACACCGAACACTGAAGCTTTCTTT.

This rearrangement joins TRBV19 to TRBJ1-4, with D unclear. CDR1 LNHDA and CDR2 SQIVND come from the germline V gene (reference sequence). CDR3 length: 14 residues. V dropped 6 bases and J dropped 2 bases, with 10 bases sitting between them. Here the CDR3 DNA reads TGTGCCAGTAGACCGGGAGCGACTAATGAAAAACTGTTTTTT. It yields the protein CASRPGATNEKLFF.

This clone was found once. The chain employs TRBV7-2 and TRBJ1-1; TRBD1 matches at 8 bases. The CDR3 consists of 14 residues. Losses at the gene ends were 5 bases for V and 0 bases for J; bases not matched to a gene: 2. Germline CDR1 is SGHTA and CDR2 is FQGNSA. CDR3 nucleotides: TGTGCCAGCAGCCGGGACAGGTTGAACACTGAAGCTTTCTTT. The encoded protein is CASSRDRLNTEAFF.

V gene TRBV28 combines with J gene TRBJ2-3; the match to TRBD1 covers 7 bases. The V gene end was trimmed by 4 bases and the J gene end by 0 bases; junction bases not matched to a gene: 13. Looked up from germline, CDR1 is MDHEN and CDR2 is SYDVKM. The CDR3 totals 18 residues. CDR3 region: CASSSGQSLRPSTDTQYF. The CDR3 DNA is TGTGCCAGCAGTTCGGGACAGAGTTTAAGACCTAGCACAGATACGCAGTATTTT.

The CDR3 region is CASSLGIRDTSYEQYF. The CDR3 DNA is TGTGCCAGCAGCTTAGGCATCCGGGACACCTCCTACGAGCAGTACTTC. This rearrangement joins TRBV11-2 to TRBJ2-7; D possibly corresponds to TRBD1 (6 bases). CDR1 and CDR2 (germline): SGHAT, FQNNGV. Trimming shortened V by 1 base and J by 0 bases, and 13 bases separated the two germline ends. The CDR3 sequence is 16 residues long.

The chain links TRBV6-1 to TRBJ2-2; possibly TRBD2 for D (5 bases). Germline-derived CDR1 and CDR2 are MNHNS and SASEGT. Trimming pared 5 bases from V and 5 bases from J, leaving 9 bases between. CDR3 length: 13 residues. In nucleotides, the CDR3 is TGTGCCAGCAGTAACCCGGGGACCGGGGAGCTGTTTTTT. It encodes CASSNPGTGELFF.

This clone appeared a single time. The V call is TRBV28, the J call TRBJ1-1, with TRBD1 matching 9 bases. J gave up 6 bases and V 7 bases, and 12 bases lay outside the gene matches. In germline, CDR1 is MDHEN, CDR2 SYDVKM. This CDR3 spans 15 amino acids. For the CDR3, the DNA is TGTGCCAGCACCCCCCCCGTGGACAGGGGTTCTGAAGCTTTCTTT. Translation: CASTPPVDRGSEAFF.

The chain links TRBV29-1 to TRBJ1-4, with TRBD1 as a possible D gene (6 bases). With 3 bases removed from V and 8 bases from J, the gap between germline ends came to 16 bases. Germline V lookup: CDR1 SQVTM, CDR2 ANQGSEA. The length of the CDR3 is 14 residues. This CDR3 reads CSVDLGGELEKLFF. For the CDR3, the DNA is TGCAGCGTTGACTTAGGGGGGGAGTTGGAAAAACTGTTTTTT.